Included here is one TCR beta chain sequence, with context. The data were obtained in a study of blood T cell repertoires in COVID-19. Germline V gives CDR1 MNHEY, CDR2 SVGAGI. V was pared by 0 bases and J by 4 bases, with 15 bases between. The CDR3 totals 16 residues. Authors' analysis steps: Using reference gene primer amplification, nucleated cell counts were estimated. Sequencing used immunoSEQ multiplex PCR; TCRdb keeps in-frame clones, though not all of them. Clone size and the V and J calls come from that table; the DNA yielded D and trimming. The sample has approximately 300,000 clones, approximately 91% seen once. Ages ranged from roughly 18 to 95 years, with residence in around 24 US areas.

The clonotype originates from a woman younger than 45 who had been exposed to COVID-19. What was sequenced was PBMCs or T cells enriched from blood (not recorded which). The chain is built from TRBV6-5 and TRBJ1-2; no reliable D call. CDR3 amino acids: CASSYSASGGAYGYTF. CDR3 DNA: TGTGCCAGCAGTTACTCTGCGTCAGGAGGCGCCTATGGCTACACCTTC.